The rows below give T cell receptor beta chains drawn from one sample of a study of cytomegalovirus exposure and HLA in healthy donors. The protocol was immunoSEQ multiplex PCR, while the TCRdb copy is restricted to in-frame clones and leaves out a portion. This table has fewer than 70,000 clones, just over 65% appearing once. The sequencing input was PBMCs. These receptors were obtained from a woman aged 25-40 years in good health and CMV-seronegative. The CDR3 runs from the conserved cysteine through the conserved F or W. D genes are given only for firm matches. The size of a clone is reported for some rows only, either as once, few or many, or as a class for expanded clones.

>TRBJ2-2|-|TRBV29-1|-
CSGKQGISTGELFF
TGCAGCGGGAAACAGGGAATTAGCACCGGGGAGCTGTTTTTT
>TRBJ2-7|few|TRBV6-5|-
CASSYQGPYEQYF
TGTGCCAGCAGTTACCAGGGCCCCTACGAGCAGTACTTC
>TRBJ1-6|medium-sized|TRBV6-4|-
CASSAGDNSPLHF
TGTGCCAGCAGTGCAGGGGATAATTCACCCCTCCACTTT
>TRBJ1-5|-|TRBV18|-
CASSPGSYSNQPQHF
TGTGCCAGCTCACCAGGCTCATATAGCAATCAGCCCCAGCATTTT
>TRBJ2-6|-|TRBV4-3|TRBD1
CASRPGTGNSGANVLTF
TGCGCCAGCAGGCCCGGGACAGGTAACTCTGGGGCCAACGTCCTGACTTTC
>TRBJ2-5|-|TRBV2|-
CASSEGEETQYF
TGTGCCAGCAGTGAGGGAGAAGAGACCCAGTACTTC
>TRBJ2-2|-|TRBV30|-
CAWDKSGELFF
TGTGCCTGGGACAAATCCGGGGAGCTGTTTTTT
>TRBJ1-5|-|TRBV4-1|-
CASSQAAGQSNSNQPQHF
TGCGCCAGCAGCCAAGCCGCTGGGCAGTCAAATAGCAATCAGCCCCAGCATTTT
>TRBJ2-5|-|TRBV30|TRBD1
CAQSPGQGLLATQYF
TGTGCGCAAAGCCCGGGACAGGGCCTGTTGGCGACCCAGTACTTC
>TRBJ2-2|-|TRBV2|TRBD2
CASNTGGPTGELFF
TGTGCCAGCAACACGGGGGGGCCAACCGGGGAGCTGTTTTTT
>TRBJ1-1|-|TRBV5-1|TRBD1
CASSFRRQGGFMNTEAFF
TGCGCCAGCAGCTTCCGAAGACAGGGAGGCTTTATGAACACTGAAGCTTTCTTT
>TRBJ1-5|-|TRBV2|-
CASRGNQGQPQHF
TGTGCCAGCAGGGGGAATCAGGGACAGCCCCAGCATTTT
>TRBJ2-4|-|TRBV4-2|TRBD2
CASSQESSGGAGRNIQYF
TGTGCCAGCAGCCAGGAATCTAGCGGGGGGGCTGGAAGGAACATTCAGTACTTC
>TRBJ1-2|-|TRBV28|-
CASSFSQGGKGYGYTF
TGTGCCAGCAGTTTTTCCCAGGGTGGGAAAGGCTATGGCTACACCTTC
>TRBJ2-2|-|TRBV10-3|-
CAISDMVRGELFF
TGTGCCATCAGTGACATGGTGAGAGGGGAGCTGTTTTTT
>TRBJ1-2|-|TRBV16|-
CASSQTTPGLGGYTF
TGTGCCAGCAGCCAGACTACCCCGGGACTAGGGGGCTACACCTTC